The source of this T cell receptor (beta chain) is a study of long-term antiretroviral therapy in people with HIV (dated by TCRdb to between 2022 and 2023). In the study overall: The earliest samples were collected roughly a decade before the 2015 WHO recommendation for immediate ART, at a time when ART was usually postponed until CD4 counts fell. A total of around 190 cryopreserved PBMC samples came from a few dozen adults with confirmed HIV infection and were collected serially over a mean of approximately six years (range 1-12). Among the 30 to 35 participants with HIV, ten to eleven were female. No cross-contamination during QIAcube processing was seen in test extractions of a monoclonal T-cell line run alongside 30 to 35 polyclonal samples. A retrospective serial study tested whether changes in peripheral blood TRB repertoire composition and diversity were associated with ART initiation and durable HIV suppression. What the research found in general, with its limitations: The samples were dated from about 2004 to 2017, and the ART regimens that were used may be less effective than current ART regimens. Starting ART was linked to a significant rise in TRB diversity, yet even after long-term ART the diversity remained significantly lower than in transplant donor controls. Because pre-ART samples had limited cell numbers, profiling was done on unsorted PBMC rather than on sorted CD4+ and CD8+ T cells. At every time point, the repertoire was dominated by expanded TRB clones first identified before ART initiation, although this dominance fluctuated and, in many PLHIV, declined after ART. Owing to limited PBMC availability, only the TCR beta chain was sequenced, without alpha chain pairing. Narrower CDR3 length ranges were observed in HIV repertoires than in controls, and an antigen-experienced repertoire with only a slight naive shift after ART was suggested by the network structure. Inferences about post-ART repertoire changes were limited because no data were available on ART adherence, viral resistance or therapy changes.

Sequencing of the TRB variable region was done with the immunoSEQ hsTCRB v3.0 assay at survey level resolution. A depth of 40,000-50,000 T-cell genomes per sample was targeted for TRB sequencing. Pooled TRB libraries were sequenced on an Illumina MiSeq with a v3 150-cycle kit. In the authors' own workflow: Analysis of repertoires was carried out in R inside a reproducible Nextflow workflow spanning QC, data transformation and analysis. Custom analyses were implemented in LymphoSeq2, an R package for AIRR-Seq data exploration. After excluding several samples that yielded fewer than 5000 total TRB sequences, fewer than 200 HIV repertoires remained for analysis. Among the roughly 200 retained HIV repertoires, 55 to 60 were collected before ART initiation and approximately 130 after ART initiation. Each repertoire was downsampled to 5000 TRB nucleotide sequences, and summary statistics were averaged across 100 downsampling iterations. The analysis kept only TRB sequences whose CDR3 regions were at least seven amino acids long. Diversity was assessed using a clonality score derived from Shannon entropy and using the Gini coefficient. In repertoire networks, the top 5000 CDR3 amino acid sequences were linked whenever an edit distance of one separated two sequences. GLIPH2 predicted antigen specificity groups and MHC restriction for TRB CDR3 amino acid sequences. CDR3 amino acid sequences were matched against VDJdb and McPAS-TCR to flag known CMV, EBV, HIV or tissue antigen associations. Pre-ART, post-ART and control groups were compared with Wilcoxon signed-rank tests and Holm-Bonferroni correction. In TCRdb, the immuneACCESS table is reduced to in-frame sequences with V and J assigned. These tables do not hold every clone; where another copy was compared, an unresolved V gene accounts for under half, and the others remain unexplained. V and J calls plus clone size are reproduced from that table; the DNA served to infer D and trimming. The sample table shows roughly 21,000 clones, and around 83% are seen once. The ten biggest clones cover 4.5% to 6.5% of the sample.

In its sample, this clone was seen once. The clone's antigen remains unknown. Base qualities are not recorded, but no much larger clone differs from it by a single base. To be included, a participant needed at least one PBMC sample from before ART initiation plus at least two post-ART samples. Every participant with HIV received treatment in the United States of America. Before DNA extraction, cryopreserved samples of roughly 0.9-11 million PBMC were thawed and then washed. At the time of the earliest PBMC sample, participants with HIV were aged between roughly 23 and 60 years. PBMC samples from each participant spanned 1-4 timepoints before ART initiation and 2-8 timepoints after ART initiation, with a median of 7 samples. Serial HIV viral load, CD4+ T-cell count, ART history and demographic data were obtained for every participant. Using a Qiagen kit on a QIAcube, genomic DNA was extracted from unsorted PBMC, with samples processed in batches of 12.

CDR1 and CDR2 are read off the germline V gene (reference sequence) as MNHEY and SMNVEV. The germline V and J ends show losses of 4 bases and 7 bases respectively, and no gene match explains 7 bases of the junction. From cysteine to phenylalanine, the CDR3 is 15 amino acids long. The kept DNA is CDR3 alone, 45 bases in frame from the first base. The chain is assembled from TRBV27 and TRBJ1-2; TRBD1 agrees with 12 junctional bases. This TCR derives from a woman in her twenties or thirties with HIV. The sequencing used unsorted PBMCs, collected 0.2 years after starting antiretroviral therapy. This receptor has the CDR3 CASSSEGTGGGGYTF. In nucleotides, the sequence is TGTGCCAGCAGTTCCGAGGGGACAGGGGGCGGTGGCTACACCTTC.